The 3 T cell receptor beta chains below all came from one sample that was sequenced in a study of CD8+ T cells in alopecia areata. Specimens obtained from alopecia areata patients comprised lesional scalp punch biopsies and peripheral blood. RNA was isolated and reverse transcribed to cDNA, the sequencing template. Repertoires were generated with immunoSEQ multiplex PCR, while TCRdb's copy carries only in-frame clones and drops some. The sample records about 5,900 clones, approximately 60% being singletons. Sequenced: skin. These TCRs come from a human donor with alopecia areata.

In this sample, this clone turned up a few times. V is TRBV6-1 and J is TRBJ1-6; no clear D. The CDR3 is made up of 13 amino acids. Germline CDR1 MNHNS, CDR2 SASEGT. Trimming removed 4 bases from V and 8 bases from J, with 9 bases in between. This CDR3 is CASSGPGDSPLHF. The CDR3 DNA sequence: TGTGCCAGCAGTGGCCCCGGCGATTCACCCCTCCACTTT.

This clone has more than one count but fewer than ten. The chain carries TRBV27 and TRBJ2-5; perhaps D is TRBD1 or TRBD2 (5 bases each). This CDR3 is built from 14 residues. CDR1 is MNHEY, CDR2 SMNVEV, per germline (reference sequence). The germline V and J ends were trimmed by 3 bases and 5 bases, with 13 bases remaining between them. For the CDR3, the DNA is TGTGCCAGCAGTTTTTCCGGGACCCCGGAGACCCAGTACTTC. It translates to CASSFSGTPETQYF.

V is TRBV29-1 and J is TRBJ2-4; possibly TRBD1 or TRBD2 for D (5 bases each). The CDR3 consists of 15 residues. V was clipped by 5 bases and J by 0 bases, with 14 bases between them. Germline V CDR1 and CDR2: SQVTM, ANQGSEA. The CDR3 DNA is TGCAGCGTTCTTGTCAGGGACCTAGCCAAAAACATTCAGTACTTC. Residues: CSVLVRDLAKNIQYF.